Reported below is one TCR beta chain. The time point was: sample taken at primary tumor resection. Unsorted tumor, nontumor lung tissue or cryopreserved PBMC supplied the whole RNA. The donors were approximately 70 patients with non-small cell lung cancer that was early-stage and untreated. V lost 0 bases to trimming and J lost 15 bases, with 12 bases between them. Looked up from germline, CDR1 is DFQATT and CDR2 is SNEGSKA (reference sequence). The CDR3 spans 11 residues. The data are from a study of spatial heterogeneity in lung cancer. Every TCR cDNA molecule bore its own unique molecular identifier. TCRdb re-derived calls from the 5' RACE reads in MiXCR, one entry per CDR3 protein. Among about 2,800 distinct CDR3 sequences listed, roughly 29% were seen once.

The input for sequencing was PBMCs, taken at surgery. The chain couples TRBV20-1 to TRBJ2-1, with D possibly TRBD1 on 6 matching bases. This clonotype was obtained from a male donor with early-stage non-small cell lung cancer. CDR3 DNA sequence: TGCAGTGCTAGAGATTTGGGGGCCCCGTTCTTC. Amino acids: CSARDLGAPFF.